The next 32 T cell receptor beta chains were all read from a single sample in a study of T cell clusters in autoimmune cytopenias (dated by TCRdb to about 2019). Instrument on record: Illumina MiSeq. TRB rearrangements were amplified by multiplex PCR following a touch-down protocol, with the TRB-A and TRB-B primer pools mixed in one tube. Once TCRdb had reprocessed the reads, it stored one entry per CDR3 protein sequence and supplied no DNA. The table for this sample shows approximately 15,000 distinct CDR3 sequences. Around 3.5% of the sample is in the top ten clones. TRB amplification used about 230 ng of peripheral blood genomic DNA, 30,000 to 40,000 genome equivalents, per sample. The data were also submitted as part of a second study, on T cell repertoires in aging, cancer and after chemotherapy.

The sample consisted of peripheral blood. These receptors were collected from a human donor in good health.

The gene calls are TRBV6-5 and TRBJ1-2; the D gene TCRdb calls, TRBD1, cannot be checked with no DNA. Germline CDR1 and CDR2: MNHEY and SVGAGI. The CDR3 length is 15 residues. The CDR3 here is CASSYAPDGAYGYTF.

The V call is TRBV4-1, the J call TRBJ2-5; the TRBD2 assignment by TCRdb is unverifiable without DNA. The germline V gene has CDR1 MGHRA and CDR2 YSYEKL. This CDR3 is 15 amino acids long. CDR3 loop: CASSQVSGRQETQYF.

The rearrangement joins TRBV7-6 to TRBJ2-7; TCRdb returns TRBD1, unconfirmable since there is no DNA. Germline V gives CDR1 SGHVS, CDR2 FNYEAQ. The CDR3 contains 16 residues. The chain's CDR3 is CASSPQRGQGLHEQYF.

The chain uses TRBV7-9 and TRBJ2-1; with no DNA, the TCRdb D assignment of TRBD2 cannot be verified. Per the germline V gene, CDR1 is SEHNR and CDR2 is FQNEAQ (reference sequence). The CDR3 consists of 15 residues. CDR3 protein: CASSYPGLRDNEQFF.

The chain couples TRBV13 to TRBJ2-5; TCRdb designates TRBD2, a call that cannot be tested without DNA. The CDR3 is 14 amino acids. The germline gives CDR1 PRHDT, CDR2 FYEKMQ (reference sequence). CDR3 protein: CASSLALAKETQYF.

Measured by frequency, this clonotype is medium-sized. The J gene is TRBJ1-1, the V gene TRBV15. Germline CDR1 is LNHNV and CDR2 is YYDKDF (reference sequence). The CDR3 contains 13 residues. CDR3: CATSRDWVSRAFF. Supplemented by reference TRBV15 and TRBJ1-1, the full variable domain reads DAMVIQNPRYQVTQFGKPVTLSCSQTLNHNVMYWYQQKSSQAPKLLFHYYDKDFNNEADTPDNFQSRRPNTSFCFLDIRSPGLGDTAMYLCATSRDWVSRAFFGQGTRLTVV.

The chain links TRBV5-4 to TRBJ2-5; the TCRdb call, TRBD2, lacks DNA for checking. From germline, CDR1 is SGHNT and CDR2 YYREEE (reference sequence). The CDR3 is 12 residues long. The CDR3 loop reads CASRGSGETQYF.

The CDR3 spells CASSLDRVRGYTF. The V call is TRBV19, the J call TRBJ1-2; TCRdb proposes TRBD1, but this gene call is untestable without DNA. The CDR3 spans 13 residues. CDR1 LNHDA and CDR2 SQIVND come from the germline V gene (reference sequence). Full variable domain (remainder filled in from reference TRBV19 and TRBJ1-2): DGGITQSPKYLFRKEGQNVTLSCEQNLNHDAMYWYRQDPGQGLRLIYYSQIVNDFQKGDIAEGYSVSREKKESFPLTVTSAQKNPTAFYLCASSLDRVRGYTFGSGTRLTVV.

The chain couples TRBV5-5 to TRBJ2-1; TCRdb returns TRBD1, unconfirmable since there is no DNA. Germline V gene lookup returns CDR1 SGHKS and CDR2 YYEKEE (reference sequence). There are 15 residues in the CDR3. The CDR3 is CASSTWTGGNNEQFF.

The J gene is TRBJ1-2, the V gene TRBV19; TCRdb's assignment of TRBD1 cannot be checked, as there is no DNA. Germline V gene lookup returns CDR1 LNHDA and CDR2 SQIVND (reference sequence). This CDR3 spans 14 amino acids. CDR3 protein: CASSLTGGKDGYTF.

The chain recombines TRBV19 with TRBJ2-1; the TCRdb D gene call, TRBD2, has no DNA to confirm it. Looked up from germline, CDR1 is LNHDA and CDR2 is SQIVND (reference sequence). The CDR3 has 14 residues. CDR3 amino acids: CASSSRTSVNEQFF.

This chain joins TRBV6-5 and TRBJ1-4; checking the TCRdb D call of TRBD1 is not possible without DNA. The CDR3 consists of 13 residues. Per germline, CDR1 MNHEY and CDR2 SVGAGI. This CDR3 is CASSRGVAEKLFF.

The rearrangement joins TRBV30 to TRBJ2-1; with no DNA, the TCRdb D assignment of TRBD2 cannot be verified. Germline CDR1 is GTSNPN and CDR2 is SVGIG (reference sequence). CDR3 length: 16 residues. The CDR3 region is CAWSLPGLAAYNEQFF.

This rearrangement joins TRBV27 to TRBJ2-1; TCRdb reports TRBD2, a call that lacks DNA to check it against. Germline CDR1 and CDR2: MNHEY and SMNVEV (reference sequence). This CDR3 has 16 residues. CDR3 protein: CASSPGPVRSYNEQFF.

The chain couples TRBV12-3 or TRBV12-4 to TRBJ2-3; the D call of TRBD2 rests on TCRdb alone, since no DNA is present to check it. This CDR3 region has 13 residues. The CDR3 spells CASSPLPSYTQYF.

This chain connects TRBV19 to TRBJ2-1; TCRdb names TRBD2, which stays unverified in the absence of DNA. This CDR3 region has 16 residues. Germline V gives CDR1 LNHDA, CDR2 SQIVND (reference sequence). CDR3: CASSSSGLAGVHEQFF.

This chain joins TRBV15 and TRBJ1-6. CDR3 length equals 15 residues. The germline CDR1 and CDR2 sequences are LNHNV and YYDKDF (reference sequence). The CDR3 spells CATSRDHSTGSPLHF. Variable domain in full (rest from reference TRBV15 and TRBJ1-6): DAMVIQNPRYQVTQFGKPVTLSCSQTLNHNVMYWYQQKSSQAPKLLFHYYDKDFNNEADTPDNFQSRRPNTSFCFLDIRSPGLGDTAMYLCATSRDHSTGSPLHFGNGTRLTVT.

The chain joins TRBV27 to TRBJ2-5. Germline CDR1 MNHEY, CDR2 SMNVEV (reference sequence). This CDR3 has 15 amino acids. CDR3 sequence: CASSLSTSRQETQYF.

The chain recombines TRBV19 with TRBJ2-7; TCRdb outputs TRBD2, but without DNA this stays unchecked. CDR3 length: 14 residues. Germline V gives CDR1 LNHDA, CDR2 SQIVND (reference sequence). The CDR3 region is CASSSSGTSGLQYF.

This chain uses TRBV5-5 with TRBJ2-2; absent DNA, TCRdb's TRBD2 call cannot be checked. The CDR3 covers 15 residues. Germline V lookup: CDR1 SGHKS, CDR2 YYEKEE (reference sequence). CDR3: CASSLALAGQRELFF.

This rearrangement joins TRBV27 to TRBJ2-1; no DNA is available, so the TRBD1 call from TCRdb remains unchecked. Germline CDR1 MNHEY, CDR2 SMNVEV (reference sequence). The CDR3 is made up of 14 amino acids. The chain's CDR3 is CASSRGTGYNEQFF.

In terms of frequency, this clonotype is medium-sized. The rearrangement uses TRBV29-1 and TRBJ2-3; TCRdb indicates TRBD1, and absent DNA this call remains unverified. The CDR3 length is 14 residues. The V gene's germline CDR1 is SQVTM and CDR2 ANQGSEA. The CDR3 loop reads CSVAWGGQRDTQYF.

The CDR3: CSAPGQVGGNEQYF. The gene calls are TRBV29-1 and TRBJ2-7; TCRdb outputs TRBD1, but without DNA this stays unchecked. The CDR3 runs to 14 residues. Germline CDR1 and CDR2: SQVTM and ANQGSEA.

V and J are TRBV19 and TRBJ2-7; TCRdb returns TRBD1, unconfirmable since there is no DNA. Germline CDR1 is LNHDA and CDR2 is SQIVND (reference sequence). The CDR3 contains 13 residues. CDR3 sequence: CASSLQGFSEQYF.

The chain couples TRBV19 to TRBJ2-7; with no DNA, the TCRdb D assignment of TRBD2 cannot be verified. Germline V gene sequence: CDR1 LNHDA, CDR2 SQIVND (reference sequence). The CDR3 has 16 residues. The CDR3 sequence: CASSDGSTSTLYEQYF. Using reference TRBV19 and TRBJ2-7 for the parts outside the CDR3, the full variable domain is DGGITQSPKYLFRKEGQNVTLSCEQNLNHDAMYWYRQDPGQGLRLIYYSQIVNDFQKGDIAEGYSVSREKKESFPLTVTSAQKNPTAFYLCASSDGSTSTLYEQYFGPGTRLTVT.

The V call is TRBV19, the J call TRBJ1-2; TCRdb's D gene call, TRBD1, goes unchecked for lack of DNA. Germline CDR1 is LNHDA and CDR2 is SQIVND (reference sequence). The length of the CDR3 is 15 residues. The CDR3 sequence is CASSSFLQGIYGYTF.

The chain combines TRBV7-2 with TRBJ2-2; absent DNA, TCRdb's TRBD2 call cannot be checked. Germline CDR1 reads SGHTA; CDR2 reads FQGNSA. The CDR3 totals 15 residues. The CDR3 reads CASSLGLAGVGELFF.

The V gene is TRBV19, the J gene TRBJ2-3; the D call of TRBD2 rests on TCRdb alone, since no DNA is present to check it. Germline CDR1 and CDR2: LNHDA and SQIVND (reference sequence). The CDR3 loop spans 12 amino acids. This chain's CDR3 is CASSLTSGTQYF.

This chain uses TRBV4-2 with TRBJ2-1; the D call of TRBD2 rests on TCRdb alone, since no DNA is present to check it. CDR3 length: 13 residues. Germline V gene sequence: CDR1 LGHNA, CDR2 YNFKEQ. The CDR3 region is CASTRTIGDEQFF.

In terms of frequency, this clonotype is medium-sized. The V and J genes are TRBV6-1 and TRBJ2-1; TCRdb lists TRBD1, though no DNA is available to test this call. Germline V gene data show CDR1 as MNHNS and CDR2 as SASEGT. The CDR3 loop spans 12 amino acids. CDR3 in amino acids: CASSFPQPEQFF.

This chain joins TRBV27 and TRBJ2-1. Germline V gene sequence: CDR1 MNHEY, CDR2 SMNVEV (reference sequence). This CDR3 contains 15 residues. Here the CDR3 reads CASNKGTPTLNEQFF.

The chain joins TRBV6-2 or TRBV6-3 to TRBJ2-7. In germline, CDR1 is MNHEY, CDR2 SVGEGT. The CDR3 is 13 residues long. CDR3 region: CASRPDAPYEQYF.